The text below deals with one T cell receptor (beta chain). The antigen remains undetermined. Original processing notes: Across clinicopathological groups, CDR3 differences served as the basis for building a distant-metastasis classifier for papillary thyroid cancer. TCRdb re-clonotyped the PCR reads through MiXCR. V and J calls and clone size were set by TCRdb, not the authors. This table holds about 18,000 clones, about 32% found once. The data derive from a study of metastatic and nonmetastatic thyroid tumors. Study at large: The comparison covered peripheral blood and tumor or nodule tissue in malignant and benign thyroid patients. Broader study findings: Benign nodules reportedly had significantly lower TCR beta diversity than malignant thyroid tumors in blood and tumor.

Patients were all untreated before their thyroid surgery. Sequenced sample: tumor tissue. The origin of this receptor is a male donor with papillary thyroid cancer or a benign thyroid nodule (not recorded which). Some clones in this sample may be carry-over from other donors' samples.

The DNA of the CDR3 is TGTGCCAGCGGACCGACTAGCGGGAGAGACGAGCAGTACTTC. Its protein product is CASGPTSGRDEQYF. The J gene is TRBJ2-7, the V gene TRBV6-1, with 12 bases lining up with TRBD2. This CDR3 contains 14 residues. Trimming at V came to 8 bases and at J to 5 bases, leaving 7 bases not matched to a gene. Germline CDR1 MNHNS, CDR2 SASEGT.